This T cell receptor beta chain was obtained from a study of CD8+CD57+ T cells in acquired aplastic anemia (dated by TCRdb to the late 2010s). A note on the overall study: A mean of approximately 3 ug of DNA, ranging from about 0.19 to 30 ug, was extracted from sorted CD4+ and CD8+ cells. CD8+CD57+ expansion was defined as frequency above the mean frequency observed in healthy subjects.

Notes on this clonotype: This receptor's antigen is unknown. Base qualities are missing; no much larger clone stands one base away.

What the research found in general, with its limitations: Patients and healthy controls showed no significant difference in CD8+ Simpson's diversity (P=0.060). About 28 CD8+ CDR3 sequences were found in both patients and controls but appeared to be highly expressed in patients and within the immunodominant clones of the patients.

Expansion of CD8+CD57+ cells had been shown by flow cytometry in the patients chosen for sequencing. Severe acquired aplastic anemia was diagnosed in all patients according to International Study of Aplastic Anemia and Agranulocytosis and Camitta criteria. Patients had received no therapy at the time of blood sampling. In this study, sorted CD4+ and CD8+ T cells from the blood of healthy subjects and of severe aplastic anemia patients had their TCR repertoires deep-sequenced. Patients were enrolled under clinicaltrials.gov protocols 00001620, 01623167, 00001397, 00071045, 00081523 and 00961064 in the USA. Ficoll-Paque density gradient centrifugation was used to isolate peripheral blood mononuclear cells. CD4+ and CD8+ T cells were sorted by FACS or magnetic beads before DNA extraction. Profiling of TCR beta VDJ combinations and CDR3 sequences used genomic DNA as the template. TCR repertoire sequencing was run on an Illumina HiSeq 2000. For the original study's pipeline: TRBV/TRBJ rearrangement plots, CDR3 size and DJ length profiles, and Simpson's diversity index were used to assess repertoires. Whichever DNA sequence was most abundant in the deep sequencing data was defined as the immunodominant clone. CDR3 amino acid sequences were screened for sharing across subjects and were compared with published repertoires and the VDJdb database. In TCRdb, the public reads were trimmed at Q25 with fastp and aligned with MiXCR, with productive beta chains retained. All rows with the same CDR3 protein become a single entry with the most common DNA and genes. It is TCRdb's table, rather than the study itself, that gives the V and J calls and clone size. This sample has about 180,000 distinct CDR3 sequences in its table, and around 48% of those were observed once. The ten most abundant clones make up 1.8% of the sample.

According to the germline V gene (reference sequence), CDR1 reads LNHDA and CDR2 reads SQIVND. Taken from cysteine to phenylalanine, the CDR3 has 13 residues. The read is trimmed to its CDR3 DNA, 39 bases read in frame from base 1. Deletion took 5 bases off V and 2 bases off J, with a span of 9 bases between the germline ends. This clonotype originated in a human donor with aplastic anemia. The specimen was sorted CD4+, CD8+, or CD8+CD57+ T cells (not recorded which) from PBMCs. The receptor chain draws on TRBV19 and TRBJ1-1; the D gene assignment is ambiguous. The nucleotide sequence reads TGTGCCAGTAGTTCCCAGATTAACACTGAAGCTTTCTTT. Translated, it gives CASSSQINTEAFF.